A single sample is the source of the 13 T cell receptor beta chains below, sequenced in a study of Ad26.COV2.S vaccination and SARS-CoV-2 variants. TCRdb keeps only in-frame clones here, not all; method: immunoSEQ multiplex PCR. The sample has nearly 95,000 clones, 82% seen once. This material consisted of peripheral blood, taken after recovery from COVID-19. Every receptor here comes from a human donor who had recovered from COVID-19.

This clone was seen many times. CDR3 in DNA: TGTGCCAGCAGCCCTAGCGGGACAGCCAAAAACATTCAGTACTTC. Translated: CASSPSGTAKNIQYF. The V call is TRBV9, the J call TRBJ2-4, with 9 bases fitting TRBD2. The V gene's germline CDR1 is SGDLS and CDR2 YYNGEE. CDR3 length: 15 residues. V lost 4 bases, J lost 0 bases, and 2 bases stayed unmatched.

The V gene is TRBV18, the J gene TRBJ2-1, with D perhaps assigned TRBD1 or TRBD2 (6 bases each). V gave up 2 bases and J gave up 12 bases, with 23 bases separating them. The length of the CDR3 is 16 residues. The germline V gene encodes CDR1 KGHSH and CDR2 LQKENI. CDR3: CASSPVAKRGAGVQFF. CDR3 bases: TGTGCCAGCTCACCAGTAGCCAAGAGGGGGGCAGGAGTGCAGTTCTTC. The entire variable domain, with the rest obtained from reference TRBV18 and TRBJ2-1, is as follows: NAGVMQNPRHLVRRRGQEARLRCSPMKGHSHVYWYRQLPEEGLKFMVYLQKENIIDESGMPKERFSAEFPKEGPSILRIQQVVRGDSAAYFCASSPVAKRGAGVQFFGPGTRLTVL.

CDR3 nucleotides: TGTGCCAGCGGGAGCTTACAGGGTCCAGATACGCAGTATTTT. Amino acid sequence: CASGSLQGPDTQYF. This chain links TRBV27 with TRBJ2-3, with D perhaps matching TRBD1 (6 bases). V lost 8 bases and J lost 4, with 16 bases in between. Germline CDR1 is MNHEY and CDR2 is SMNVEV (reference sequence). The CDR3 has 14 residues.

V is TRBV3-1 (or the pseudogene TRBV3-2) and J is TRBJ2-1, with 12 bases lining up with TRBD2. Looked up from germline, CDR1 is LGHDT and CDR2 is YNNKEL (reference sequence). CDR3 length equals 15 residues. The J segment lost 8 bases and the V segment lost 1 base, leaving 3 bases of the junction unmatched. CDR3 residues: CASSQGLAGDYEQFF. The DNA of the CDR3 is TGTGCCAGCAGCCAAGGACTAGCGGGAGACTATGAGCAGTTCTTC.

The V and J genes are TRBV5-1 and TRBJ1-5, with TRBD1 matching 7 bases. The CDR3 loop spans 17 amino acids. V was pared by 3 bases and J by 3 bases, with 12 bases of the junction left unmatched. Per germline, CDR1 SGHRS and CDR2 YFSETQ. CDR3 sequence: CASSCRFYRGPNQPQHF. DNA for the CDR3: TGCGCCAGCAGCTGCCGATTTTACAGGGGCCCCAATCAGCCCCAGCATTTT.

This chain joins TRBV29-1 and TRBJ2-1, with 10 bases aligning to TRBD2. V was clipped by 6 bases and J by 0 bases; unmatched bases: 5. There are 15 residues in the CDR3. Germline CDR1 is SQVTM and CDR2 is ANQGSEA. The CDR3 spells CSVSGRDPSYNEQFF. The CDR3 DNA is TGCAGCGTGAGCGGGAGGGACCCCTCCTACAATGAGCAGTTCTTC.

As concerns this clone: Mismatch with germline at one junction end may stem from a read error. The chain combines TRBV2 with TRBJ1-1; D not resolved. Germline lookup yields CDR1 SNHLY and CDR2 FYNNEI. This CDR3 comprises 11 residues. CDR3 nucleotide sequence: TGTGCCGGCAGCGACGGATCTGAAGCTTTCTTT. Amino acid sequence: CAGSDGSEAFF.

The chain has TRBV18 and TRBJ1-2; TRBD1 aligns across 8 bases. This CDR3 is built from 15 residues. Germline-derived CDR1 and CDR2 are KGHSH and LQKENI. V shed 2 bases and J 4 bases; nucleotides not matched to a gene: 6. The CDR3 bases are TGTGCCAGCTCACCAGCTTCAGGGACAGGCTATGGCTACACCTTC. It translates to CASSPASGTGYGYTF.

The chain recombines TRBV28 with TRBJ2-3; D is possibly TRBD2 (5 bases). The CDR3 totals 14 residues. V gave up 5 bases and J gave up 4 bases, with 13 bases separating them. Germline V gives CDR1 MDHEN, CDR2 SYDVKM. CDR3 protein: CASSLAGPADTQYF. In DNA form, the CDR3 reads TGTGCCAGCAGTCTAGCCGGACCCGCAGATACGCAGTATTTT.

The chain is built from TRBV6-5 and TRBJ2-7, with D perhaps being TRBD1 or TRBD2 (6 bases each). V lost 4 bases and J lost 6, with 10 bases in between. CDR3 length: 12 residues. Germline values: CDR1 MNHEY, CDR2 SVGAGI. The CDR3 DNA follows: TGTGCCAGCAGTTCTAGGGGGGCCGAGCAGTACTTC. Its protein product is CASSSRGAEQYF.

This clone was picked up a small number of times. J is TRBJ1-1 and V is TRBV19, with a weak D call TRBD1 (5 bases). The CDR3 runs to 12 residues. Germline V gene sequence: CDR1 LNHDA, CDR2 SQIVND (reference sequence). V shed 5 bases and J shed 6 bases, with 10 bases lying between them. CDR3 region: CASSWGVAEAFF. The CDR3 bases are TGTGCCAGTAGTTGGGGGGTCGCTGAAGCTTTCTTT.

This clone was observed a single time. The V and J genes are TRBV5-1 and TRBJ2-7; possible D gene TRBD1, 6 bases. Trimming removed 6 bases from V and 7 bases from J, with 20 bases in between. This CDR3 region has 14 residues. Germline loops: CDR1 SGHRS, CDR2 YFSETQ. The CDR3 sequence: CASTDHVGAREQYF. The CDR3 coding sequence is TGCGCCAGCACCGACCACGTGGGGGCGAGGGAGCAGTACTTC.

In this sample, this clone turned up once. The V call is TRBV19, the J call TRBJ2-5; 8 bases line up with TRBD1. This CDR3 has 17 residues. V was pared by 0 bases and J by 5 bases, with 11 bases of the junction left unmatched. Per the germline V gene, CDR1 is LNHDA and CDR2 is SQIVND (reference sequence). CDR3 region: CASSIDPSTGAAETQYF. The CDR3 coding sequence is TGTGCCAGTAGTATAGATCCTTCGACAGGGGCGGCGGAGACCCAGTACTTC.